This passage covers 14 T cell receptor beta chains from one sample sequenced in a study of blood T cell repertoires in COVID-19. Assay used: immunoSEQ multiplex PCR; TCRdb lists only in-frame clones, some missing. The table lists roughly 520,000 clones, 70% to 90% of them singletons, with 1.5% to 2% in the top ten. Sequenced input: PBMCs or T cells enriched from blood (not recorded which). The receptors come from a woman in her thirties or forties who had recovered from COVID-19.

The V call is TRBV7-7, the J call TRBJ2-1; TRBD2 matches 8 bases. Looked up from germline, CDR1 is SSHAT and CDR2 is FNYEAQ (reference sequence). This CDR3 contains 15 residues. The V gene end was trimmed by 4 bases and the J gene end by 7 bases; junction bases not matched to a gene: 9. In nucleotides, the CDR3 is TGTGCCAGCAGCTCCGGGACTAGGAATATTAATGAGCAGTTCTTC. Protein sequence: CASSSGTRNINEQFF.

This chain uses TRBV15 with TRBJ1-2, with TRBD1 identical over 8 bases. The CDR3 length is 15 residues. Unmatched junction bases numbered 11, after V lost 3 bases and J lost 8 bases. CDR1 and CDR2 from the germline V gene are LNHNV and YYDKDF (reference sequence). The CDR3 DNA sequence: TGTGCCACCAGCAGTAGAGATGGACAGGGAGGAGGCTACACCTTC. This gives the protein CATSSRDGQGGGYTF.

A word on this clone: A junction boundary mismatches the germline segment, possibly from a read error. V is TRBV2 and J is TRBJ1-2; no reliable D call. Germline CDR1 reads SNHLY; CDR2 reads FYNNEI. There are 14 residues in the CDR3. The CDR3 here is CASNEEIINYGYTF. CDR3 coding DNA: TGTGCCAGCAATGAAGAAATAATTAACTATGGCTACACCTTC.

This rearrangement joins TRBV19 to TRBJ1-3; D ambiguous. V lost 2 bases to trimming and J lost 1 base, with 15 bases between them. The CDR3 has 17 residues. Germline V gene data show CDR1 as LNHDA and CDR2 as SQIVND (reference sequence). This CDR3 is CASSITQTRVSGNTIYF. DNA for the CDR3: TGTGCCAGTAGTATAACCCAAACTAGGGTTTCTGGAAACACCATATATTTT.

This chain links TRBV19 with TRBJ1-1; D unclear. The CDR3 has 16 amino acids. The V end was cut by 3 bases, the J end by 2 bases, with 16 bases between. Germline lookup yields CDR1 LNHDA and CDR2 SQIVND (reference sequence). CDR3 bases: TGTGCCAGTAGTATTCTGTCGAGAGCCCGAAACACTGAAGCTTTCTTT. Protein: CASSILSRARNTEAFF.

The CDR3 loop is CASSPEASSYNEQFF. Here the CDR3 DNA reads TGTGCCAGCAGCCCAGAGGCTAGCTCCTACAATGAGCAGTTCTTC. The chain uses TRBV7-9 and TRBJ2-1, with unresolved D. With 5 bases removed from V and 0 bases from J, the gap between germline ends came to 11 bases. This CDR3 is 15 amino acids long. In germline, CDR1 is SEHNR, CDR2 FQNEAQ (reference sequence).

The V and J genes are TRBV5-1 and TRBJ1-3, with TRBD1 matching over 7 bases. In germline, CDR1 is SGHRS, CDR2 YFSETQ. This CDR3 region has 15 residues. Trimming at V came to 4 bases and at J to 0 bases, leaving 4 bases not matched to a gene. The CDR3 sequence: CASSAGTDSGNTIYF. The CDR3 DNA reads TGCGCCAGCAGCGCGGGGACAGACTCTGGAAACACCATATATTTT.

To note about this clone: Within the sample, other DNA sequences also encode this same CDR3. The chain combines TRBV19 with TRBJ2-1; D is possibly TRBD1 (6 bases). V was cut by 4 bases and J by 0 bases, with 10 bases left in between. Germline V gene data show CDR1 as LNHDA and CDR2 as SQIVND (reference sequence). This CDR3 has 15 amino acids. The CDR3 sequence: CASSTQGSSYNEQFF. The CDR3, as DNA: TGTGCCAGTAGTACGCAGGGGAGCTCCTACAATGAGCAGTTCTTC.

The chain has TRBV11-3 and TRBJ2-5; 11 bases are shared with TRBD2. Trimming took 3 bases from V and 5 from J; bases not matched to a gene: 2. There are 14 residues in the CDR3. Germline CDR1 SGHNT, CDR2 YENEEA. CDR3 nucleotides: TGTGCCAGCAGCTTGACTAGCGGGACTGAGACCCAGTACTTC. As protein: CASSLTSGTETQYF.

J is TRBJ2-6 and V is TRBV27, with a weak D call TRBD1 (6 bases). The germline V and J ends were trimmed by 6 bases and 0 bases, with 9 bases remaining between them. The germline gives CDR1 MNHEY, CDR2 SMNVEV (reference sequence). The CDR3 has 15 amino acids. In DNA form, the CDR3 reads TGTGCCAGCAGGACAGGAAACTCTGGGGCCAACGTCCTGACTTTC. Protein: CASRTGNSGANVLTF.

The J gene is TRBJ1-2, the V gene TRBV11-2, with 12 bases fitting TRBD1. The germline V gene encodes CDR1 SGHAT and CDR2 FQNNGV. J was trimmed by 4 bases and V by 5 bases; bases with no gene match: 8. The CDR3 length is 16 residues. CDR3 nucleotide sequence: TGTGCCAGCAGCGGGACAGGGGGCGAACCAACCTATGGCTACACCTTC. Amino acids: CASSGTGGEPTYGYTF.

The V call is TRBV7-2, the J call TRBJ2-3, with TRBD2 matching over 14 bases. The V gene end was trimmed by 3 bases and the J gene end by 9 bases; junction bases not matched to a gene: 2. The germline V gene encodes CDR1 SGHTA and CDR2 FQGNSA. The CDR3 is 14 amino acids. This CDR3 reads CASSFRLAGGTQYF. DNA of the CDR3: TGTGCCAGCAGCTTTCGACTAGCGGGAGGGACGCAGTATTTT.

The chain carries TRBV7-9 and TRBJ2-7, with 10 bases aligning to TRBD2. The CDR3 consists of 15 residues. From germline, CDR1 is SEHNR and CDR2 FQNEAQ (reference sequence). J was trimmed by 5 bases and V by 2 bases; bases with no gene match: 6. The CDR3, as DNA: TGTGCCAGCAGCTTACTAGGACTAGCGGCGAACGAGCAGTACTTC. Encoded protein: CASSLLGLAANEQYF.

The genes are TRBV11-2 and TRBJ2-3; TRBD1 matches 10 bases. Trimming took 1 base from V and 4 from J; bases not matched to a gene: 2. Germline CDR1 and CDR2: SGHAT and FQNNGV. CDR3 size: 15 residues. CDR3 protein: CASSLGTGGADTQYF. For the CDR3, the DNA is TGTGCCAGCAGCTTAGGGACAGGGGGGGCAGATACGCAGTATTTT.